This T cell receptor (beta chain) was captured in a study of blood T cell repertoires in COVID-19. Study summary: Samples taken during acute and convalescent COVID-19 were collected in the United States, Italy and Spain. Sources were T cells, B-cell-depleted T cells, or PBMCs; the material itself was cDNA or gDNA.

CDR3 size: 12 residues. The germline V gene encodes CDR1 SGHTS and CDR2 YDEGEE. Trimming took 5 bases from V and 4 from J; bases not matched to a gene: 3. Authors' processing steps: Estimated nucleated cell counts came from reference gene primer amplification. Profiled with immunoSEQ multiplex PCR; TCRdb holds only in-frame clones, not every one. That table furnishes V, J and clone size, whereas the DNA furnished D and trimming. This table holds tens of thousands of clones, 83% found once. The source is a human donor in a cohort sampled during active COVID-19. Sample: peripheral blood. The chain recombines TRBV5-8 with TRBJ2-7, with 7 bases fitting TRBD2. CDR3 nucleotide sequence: TGTGCCAGCAGGCCGGGGGGATACGAGCAGTACTTC. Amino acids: CASRPGGYEQYF.